Following are 24 T cell receptor beta chains from one sample sequenced in a study of T cell changes during pregnancy in multiple sclerosis. Profiling relied on immunoSEQ multiplex PCR, and the TCRdb table lists in-frame clones only, not all of them. The data contain 65,000 to 90,000 clones, approximately 92% of them singletons. This sample comprised peripheral blood, obtained before pregnancy. The source of these receptors is a female donor with multiple sclerosis, enrolled in a pregnancy study.

V gene TRBV7-9 combines with J gene TRBJ2-7, with D possibly matching TRBD2 (6 bases). The CDR3 has 15 residues. Looked up from germline, CDR1 is SEHNR and CDR2 is FQNEAQ (reference sequence). V was clipped by 5 bases and J by 0 bases, with 14 bases between them. This chain's CDR3 is CASSQEEGSSYEQYF. CDR3 sequence (DNA): TGTGCCAGCAGCCAAGAGGAGGGGAGCTCCTACGAGCAGTACTTC.

This clone was recorded once. This sequence joins TRBV5-1 and TRBJ1-2; 10 nucleotides align to TRBD1. V was pared by 0 bases and J by 2 bases, with 1 base of the junction left unmatched. Germline lookup yields CDR1 SGHRS and CDR2 YFSETQ. The CDR3 covers 15 residues. The CDR3 sequence is CASSLGGQGNYGYTF. For the CDR3, the DNA is TGCGCCAGCAGCTTGGGGGGACAGGGGAACTATGGCTACACCTTC.

This chain links TRBV9 with TRBJ2-6; 9 bases match TRBD1. This CDR3 is 20 amino acids long. The germline gives CDR1 SGDLS, CDR2 YYNGEE. Trimming removed 0 bases from V and 0 bases from J; junction bases left unmatched: 10. The CDR3 reads CASSVGITPGQGSGANVLTF. The CDR3 nucleotides read TGTGCCAGCAGCGTAGGAATTACGCCGGGACAGGGCTCTGGGGCCAACGTCCTGACTTTC.

V usage is TRBV6-5 and J usage is TRBJ1-2; no clear D. The CDR3 spans 14 residues. Between the trimmed V and J ends, which lost 5 bases and 7 bases, there was a span of 17 bases. Germline CDR1 is MNHEY and CDR2 is SVGAGI. The CDR3 here is CASSVLPKTGGYTF. Here the CDR3 DNA reads TGTGCCAGCAGTGTACTCCCTAAGACGGGTGGCTACACCTTC.

This rearrangement joins TRBV25-1 to TRBJ1-1, with D perhaps TRBD1 (5 bases). Deletions cut 4 bases from V and 7 bases from J, with 10 bases between. This CDR3 comprises 12 residues. CDR1 and CDR2 (germline): MGHDK, SYGVNS. CDR3 coding DNA: TGTGCCAGCAGTGCCCAGGGTAATGAAGCTTTCTTT. As protein: CASSAQGNEAFF.

CDR3 protein: CASSSNRVVHGYTF. In DNA form, the CDR3 reads TGTGCCAGCAGTTCAAACAGGGTAGTGCATGGCTACACCTTC. V usage is TRBV27 and J usage is TRBJ1-2, with TRBD1 as a possible D gene (6 bases). CDR1 and CDR2 (germline): MNHEY, SMNVEV (reference sequence). This CDR3 spans 14 amino acids. The ends were cut back, 4 bases at V and 6 bases at J, with 15 bases in the middle.

This clone occurred once. The rearrangement joins TRBV2 to TRBJ1-5; tentative D call: TRBD1 (5 bases). This CDR3 spans 13 amino acids. Germline CDR1 SNHLY, CDR2 FYNNEI. Trimming shortened V by 5 bases and J by 8 bases, and 13 bases separated the two germline ends. The DNA of the CDR3 is TGTGCCAGCAGTCACGGGGGTTTAAAGCCCCAGCATTTT. Translated: CASSHGGLKPQHF.

The gene calls are TRBV9 and TRBJ2-2; TRBD2 agrees at 13 bases. Germline CDR1 is SGDLS and CDR2 is YYNGEE. The CDR3 covers 17 residues. V shed 0 bases, J shed 7 bases, and the junction held 6 bases outside the gene matches. The CDR3 spells CASSVAGTSGIVGELFF. The CDR3 nucleotides read TGTGCCAGCAGCGTAGCCGGGACTAGCGGGATTGTCGGGGAGCTGTTTTTT. The full variable domain, rest sourced from reference TRBV9 and TRBJ2-2, is DSGVTQTPKHLITATGQRVTLRCSPRSGDLSVYWYQQSLDQGLQFLIQYYNGEERAKGNILERFSAQQFPDLHSELNLSSLELGDSALYFCASSVAGTSGIVGELFFGEGSRLTVL.

The chain is built from TRBV30 and TRBJ1-1, with TRBD1 as a possible D gene (5 bases). Germline loops: CDR1 GTSNPN, CDR2 SVGIG (reference sequence). The V end was cut by 7 bases, the J end by 1 base, with 13 bases between. The CDR3 runs 13 residues. The CDR3 sequence is CASGNQGNTEAFF. Written as DNA, the CDR3 is TGTGCCTCCGGTAACCAGGGGAACACTGAAGCTTTCTTT.

The chain combines TRBV27 with TRBJ1-2, with D possibly TRBD1 on 6 matching bases. This CDR3 has 13 amino acids. Trimming cost V 6 bases and J 8 bases, with 16 bases left between them. CDR1 MNHEY and CDR2 SMNVEV come from the germline V gene (reference sequence). The CDR3: CASRYQGTGGYTF. CDR3 sequence (DNA): TGTGCCAGCAGATATCAGGGTACAGGGGGCTACACCTTC.

The chain couples TRBV11-3 to TRBJ2-2, with 7 bases lining up with TRBD2. The CDR3 is 14 amino acids. From germline, CDR1 is SGHNT and CDR2 YENEEA. J lost 6 bases, V lost 3 bases, and 4 bases had no gene match. CDR3 amino acids: CASSFAGVAGELFF. DNA of the CDR3: TGTGCCAGCAGCTTTGCGGGGGTGGCCGGGGAGCTGTTTTTT.

The chain uses TRBV19 and TRBJ2-5, with a tentative D call TRBD1 (6 bases). Germline V gene lookup returns CDR1 LNHDA and CDR2 SQIVND (reference sequence). V lost 4 bases and J 5 bases, leaving 14 bases between the germline ends. CDR3 size: 14 residues. CDR3 residues: CASSKGDRRETQYF. For the CDR3, the DNA is TGTGCCAGTAGTAAGGGGGACCGGAGGGAGACCCAGTACTTC.

The CDR3 nucleotides read TGTGCCAGCAGTTACCCCTTGGCCGGGGGTGAGCAGTTCTTC. Amino acid sequence: CASSYPLAGGEQFF. V and J are TRBV6-5 and TRBJ2-1; TRBD2 is a possible D gene (6 bases). V lost 2 bases, J lost 9 bases, and 14 bases lay in between. The CDR3 totals 14 residues. CDR1 and CDR2 from the germline V gene are MNHEY and SVGAGI.

The chain carries TRBV19 and TRBJ2-3; D perhaps matches TRBD2 (5 bases). The germline gives CDR1 LNHDA, CDR2 SQIVND (reference sequence). V was cut by 11 bases and J by 4 bases, with 13 bases left in between. The CDR3 sequence is 12 residues long. The CDR3 DNA follows: TGTGCCGGAGCGACTATTCCAGATACGCAGTATTTT. Amino acid sequence: CAGATIPDTQYF.

The CDR3 sequence is CASSQRQGPYEQYF. Written as DNA, the CDR3 is TGCGCCAGCAGCCAACGACAGGGACCCTACGAGCAGTACTTC. V is TRBV4-3 and J is TRBJ2-5; 7 bases align to TRBD1. The last part of the DNA fits TRBJ2-7 better; the J call may be wrong. CDR1 is LGHNA and CDR2 is YSLEER in the germline V gene. CDR3 length equals 14 residues.

This chain links TRBV10-3 with TRBJ2-3; TRBD2 aligns across 8 bases. After removal of 3 bases from V and 4 bases from J, the junction contained 3 bases not matched to a gene. Per germline, CDR1 ENHRY and CDR2 SYGVKD. CDR3 length: 14 residues. The CDR3 DNA sequence: TGTGCCATCAGTGAAGCGGGAGAACCAGATACGCAGTATTTT. Its translation: CAISEAGEPDTQYF.

V is TRBV28 and J is TRBJ2-7, with 9 bases fitting TRBD1. Germline V lookup: CDR1 MDHEN, CDR2 SYDVKM. The ends lost 5 bases at V and 5 bases at J; junction bases unmatched: 13. The CDR3 loop spans 16 amino acids. The CDR3, as DNA: TGTGCCAGCAGTCCGCCGCGGGACAGGGCTTTCCACGAGCAGTACTTC. Protein: CASSPPRDRAFHEQYF.

The rearrangement joins TRBV15 to TRBJ2-1, with D tentatively TRBD1 (5 bases). This CDR3 spans 15 amino acids. From germline, CDR1 is LNHNV and CDR2 YYDKDF (reference sequence). With 0 bases removed from V and 5 bases from J, the gap between germline ends came to 11 bases. The DNA for the CDR3 is TGTGCCACCAGCAGAGACAGGGTTCTCGACAATGAGCAGTTCTTC. It is translated as CATSRDRVLDNEQFF.

The chain recombines TRBV7-9 with TRBJ2-3; possible D gene TRBD1, 6 bases. Germline V CDR1 and CDR2: SEHNR, FQNEAQ (reference sequence). V lost 3 bases to trimming and J lost 4 bases, with 20 bases between them. The CDR3 is 17 residues long. The CDR3 region has the DNA TGTGCCAGCAGCTTGACCCGGACAGATCGCGACCCAGATACGCAGTATTTT. Amino acid sequence: CASSLTRTDRDPDTQYF.

The chain joins TRBV28 to TRBJ2-5, with D possibly being TRBD2 (5 bases). The length of the CDR3 is 12 residues. Trimming took off 6 bases at V and 5 bases at J, with 10 bases between the two ends. Germline V lookup: CDR1 MDHEN, CDR2 SYDVKM. Written as DNA, the CDR3 is TGTGCCAGCAGGGAGGCTGGGGAGACCCAGTACTTC. Amino acid sequence: CASREAGETQYF.

V usage is TRBV5-8 and J usage is TRBJ2-7; TRBD2 matches at 7 bases. Germline V gene lookup returns CDR1 SGHTS and CDR2 YDEGEE. This CDR3 has 14 amino acids. Losses at the gene ends were 4 bases for V and 4 bases for J; bases not matched to a gene: 8. The CDR3 reads CASSRKASGYEQYF. DNA of the CDR3: TGTGCCAGCAGCAGGAAGGCTAGCGGTTACGAGCAGTACTTC. Full variable domain (outside the CDR3, taken from reference TRBV5-8 and TRBJ2-7): EAGVTQSPTHLIKTRGQQATLRCSPISGHTSVYWYQQALGLGLQFLLWYDEGEERNRGNFPPRFSGRQFPNYSSELNVNALELEDSALYLCASSRKASGYEQYFGPGTRLTVT.

The CDR3 loop is CATSRDSREIQETQYF. The CDR3 DNA follows: TGTGCCACCAGCAGAGACTCGCGGGAAATACAAGAGACCCAGTACTTC. The chain recombines TRBV15 with TRBJ2-5, with a tentative D call TRBD2 (6 bases). Trimming left V 0 bases short and J 2 bases short, with 13 bases between. The V gene's germline CDR1 is LNHNV and CDR2 YYDKDF (reference sequence). The CDR3 runs to 16 residues.

This chain's CDR3 is CAWYPGNYGYTF. CDR3 DNA: TGTGCCTGGTATCCAGGGAACTATGGCTACACCTTC. The chain carries TRBV30 and TRBJ1-2; maybe TRBD1 (5 bases). V lost 5 bases and J 2 bases, leaving 9 bases between the germline ends. In germline, CDR1 is GTSNPN, CDR2 SVGIG (reference sequence). This CDR3 region has 12 residues.

The chain carries TRBV4-2 and TRBJ2-7; D uncertain. The V end was cut by 0 bases, the J end by 2 bases, with 8 bases between. This CDR3 has 14 amino acids. In germline, CDR1 is LGHNA, CDR2 YNFKEQ. In DNA, the CDR3 is TGTGCCAGCAGCCAAGATCCACTTACCTACGAGCAGTACTTC. Amino acid sequence: CASSQDPLTYEQYF.